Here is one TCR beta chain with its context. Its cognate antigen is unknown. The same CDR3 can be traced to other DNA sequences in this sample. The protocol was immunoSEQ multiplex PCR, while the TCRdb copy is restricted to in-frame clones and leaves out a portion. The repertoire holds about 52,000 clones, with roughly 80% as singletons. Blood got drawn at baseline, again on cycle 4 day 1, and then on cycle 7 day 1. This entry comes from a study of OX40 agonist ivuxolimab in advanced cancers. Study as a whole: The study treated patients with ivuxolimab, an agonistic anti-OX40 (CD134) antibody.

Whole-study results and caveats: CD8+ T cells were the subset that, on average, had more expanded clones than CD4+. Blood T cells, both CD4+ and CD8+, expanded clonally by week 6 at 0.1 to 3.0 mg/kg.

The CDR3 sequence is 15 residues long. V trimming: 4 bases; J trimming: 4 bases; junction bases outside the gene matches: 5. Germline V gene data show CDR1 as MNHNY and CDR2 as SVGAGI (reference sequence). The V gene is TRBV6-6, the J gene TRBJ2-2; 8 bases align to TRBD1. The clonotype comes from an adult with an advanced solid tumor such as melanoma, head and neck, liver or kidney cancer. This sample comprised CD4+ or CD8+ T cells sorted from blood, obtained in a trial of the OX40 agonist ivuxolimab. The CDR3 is CASSLGQGTTGELFF. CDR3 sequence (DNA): TGTGCCAGCAGTTTAGGACAGGGTACCACCGGGGAGCTGTTTTTT.